The present T cell receptor (beta chain) was sequenced within a study of cytomegalovirus exposure and HLA in healthy donors. Clones were sequenced by immunoSEQ multiplex PCR, and TCRdb holds only the in-frame ones, with some missing. This sample carries fewer than 90,000 clones, 90% to 95% of them seen once, and the ten largest clones take 2.1%. There are 15 residues in the CDR3. Germline values: CDR1 SGHRS, CDR2 YFSETQ. The V gene end was trimmed by 0 bases and the J gene end by 3 bases; junction bases not matched to a gene: 5. The clonotype was recovered from a woman aged 18-29 years in good health and CMV-seronegative. The chain links TRBV5-1 to TRBJ2-7; 8 nucleotides agree with TRBD2. The sequencing sample was made of PBMCs. CDR3 region: CASSLGAGVNYEQYF. In nucleotides, the CDR3 is TGCGCCAGCAGCTTGGGAGCGGGGGTCAACTACGAGCAGTACTTC.